This T cell receptor beta chain was sequenced for a study of shared clonotypes between healthy human individuals. The study's findings and limits: Rarefaction demonstrated incomplete sorted-subset sequencing despite large depth. Estimated richness values were generally larger in naive subsets than in memory subsets. Blood alone was sampled, and tissue repertoires likely differ. Sharing across four donors was highest in naive CD4 (roughly 5%) and lowest in memory CD8 (approximately 0.4%).

Points on this clone: What it binds is unknown.

Trimming took off 6 bases at V and 9 bases at J, with 15 bases between the two ends. Looked up from germline, CDR1 is MDHEN and CDR2 is SYDVKM. The CDR3 has 14 residues. Libraries were prepared by immunoSEQ multiplex PCR; TCRdb keeps only in-frame clonotypes and omits some of them. The sample holds roughly 2 million clones, around 96% seen once. CD45RO-negative cells were positively selected for CCR7, leaving out terminally differentiated effector memory CD45RA+ cells. The chain joins TRBV28 to TRBJ1-6; D ambiguous. The sequenced sample consisted of naive CD8+ T cells sorted from blood. The receptor was derived from a man between 18 and 35 years old in good health. CDR3: CASSRDGIISPLHF. The CDR3, as DNA: TGTGCCAGCAGCCGCGACGGGATAATTTCACCCCTCCACTTT.